This T cell receptor (beta chain) was recovered during a study of shared clonotypes between healthy human individuals. Each donor was a Caucasian adult residing in Nashville, Tennessee. Germline V gene lookup returns CDR1 SGHTA and CDR2 FQGTGA. The length of the CDR3 is 14 residues. Trimming took 4 bases from V and 5 from J, leaving 14 bases between them. Methods used by the authors: ImmunoSEQ only sent back junction sequences with no quality scores, so filtering was done differently. TCRdb's table, derived via immunoSEQ multiplex PCR, lists solely in-frame clones and lacks some. V, J and clone size were drawn from that table, and D and trimming were deduced from the DNA. The sample consists of some 2.3 million clones, over 90% of them appearing once.

Material for sequencing was naive CD4+ T cells from PBMCs. As to subset: CD45RA+ positively selected. The clonotype comes from a man between 18 and 35 years old in good health. Some clones in this sample may be carry-over from other donors' samples. J is TRBJ1-2 and V is TRBV7-3; D gene ambiguous. In DNA form, the CDR3 reads TGTGCCAGCAGCTCCCGGAGGGTTCCTTATGGCTACACCTTC. This gives the protein CASSSRRVPYGYTF. Combining the CDR3 with reference TRBV7-3 and TRBJ1-2 gives the whole variable domain GAGVSQTPSNKVTEKGKYVELRCDPISGHTALYWYRQSLGQGPEFLIYFQGTGAADDSGLPNDRFFAVRPEGSVSTLKIQRTERGDSAVYLCASSSRRVPYGYTFGSGTRLTVV.